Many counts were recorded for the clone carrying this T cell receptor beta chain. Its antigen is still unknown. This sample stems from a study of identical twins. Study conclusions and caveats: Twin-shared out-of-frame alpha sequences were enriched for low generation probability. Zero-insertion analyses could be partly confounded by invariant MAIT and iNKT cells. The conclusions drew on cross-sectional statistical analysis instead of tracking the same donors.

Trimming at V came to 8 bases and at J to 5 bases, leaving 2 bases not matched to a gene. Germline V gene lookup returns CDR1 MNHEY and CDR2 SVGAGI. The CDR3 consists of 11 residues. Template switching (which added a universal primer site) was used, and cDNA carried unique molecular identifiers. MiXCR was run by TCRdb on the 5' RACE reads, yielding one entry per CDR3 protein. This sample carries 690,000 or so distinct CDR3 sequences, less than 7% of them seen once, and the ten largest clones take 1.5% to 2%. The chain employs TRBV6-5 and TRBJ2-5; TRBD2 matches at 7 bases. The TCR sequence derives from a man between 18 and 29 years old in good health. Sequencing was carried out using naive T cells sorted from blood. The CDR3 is CASAGVETQYF. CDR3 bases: TGTGCCAGCGCGGGAGTTGAGACCCAGTACTTC.